One and the same sample provided the 4 T cell receptor beta chains below, sequenced in a study of blood T cell repertoires in COVID-19. Repertoires were generated with immunoSEQ multiplex PCR, while TCRdb's copy carries only in-frame clones and drops some. This sample has 35,000 to 45,000 clones; around 88% occur once, and the top ten carry around 3.5%. The sequencing sample was made of peripheral blood. Receptors were obtained from a human donor in a cohort sampled during active COVID-19.

The chain couples TRBV11-2 to TRBJ2-3, with TRBD2 as a possible D gene (7 bases). This CDR3 is 14 amino acids long. Per germline, CDR1 SGHAT and CDR2 FQNNGV. The V and J ends lost 5 bases and 5 bases respectively, with 14 bases between them. This chain's CDR3 is CASSRGAPGDTQYF. The DNA of the CDR3 is TGTGCCAGCAGCCGGGGGGCTCCGGGAGATACGCAGTATTTT.

The chain couples TRBV10-3 to TRBJ2-2, with D hard to call. CDR1 ENHRY and CDR2 SYGVKD come from the germline V gene. The CDR3 is 13 residues long. V was trimmed by 2 bases and J by 6 bases, leaving 7 bases between them. CDR3 loop: CAISERVAGELFF. For the CDR3, the DNA is TGTGCCATCAGTGAGCGGGTGGCCGGGGAGCTGTTTTTT.

The rearrangement joins TRBV7-9 to TRBJ1-2; 9 positions match TRBD1. This CDR3 spans 14 amino acids. The J segment lost 6 bases and the V segment lost 6 bases, leaving 8 bases of the junction unmatched. CDR1 and CDR2 (germline): SEHNR, FQNEAQ (reference sequence). The CDR3 reads CASSQRGQGNGYTF. The CDR3 DNA reads TGTGCCAGCAGTCAGAGGGGACAGGGAAATGGCTACACCTTC. The full variable domain, its missing parts supplied by reference TRBV7-9 and TRBJ1-2, is DTGVSQNPRHKITKRGQNVTFRCDPISEHNRLYWYRQTLGQGPEFLTYFQNEAQLEKSRLLSDRFSAERPKGSFSTLEIQRTEQGDSAMYLCASSQRGQGNGYTFGSGTRLTVV.

The rearrangement uses TRBV27 and TRBJ1-1; 10 bases are shared with TRBD1. This CDR3 has 14 amino acids. From germline, CDR1 is MNHEY and CDR2 SMNVEV (reference sequence). V lost 6 bases, J lost 5 bases, and 6 bases stayed unmatched. Here the CDR3 DNA reads TGTGCCAGCAGGACAGGGGGCGGTAGGACTGAAGCTTTCTTT. Translating it yields CASRTGGGRTEAFF.